This TCR beta chain was recorded in a study of T-cell reconstitution after alpha-beta-depleted transplantation in children. Germline CDR1 GTSNPN, CDR2 SVGIG (reference sequence). This CDR3 is built from 15 residues. The ends lost 3 bases at V and 7 bases at J; junction bases unmatched: 5. Unique molecular identifiers featured in how the TCRbeta library was prepared. MiXCR, applied by TCRdb to the PCR reads, yields one record per CDR3 protein. The top ten clones hold 2% to 3% of a sample with hundreds of thousands of distinct CDR3 sequences, about 30% of them seen once. This receptor was obtained from a human donor who donated a stem cell graft to a child with aplastic anemia. The genes are TRBV30 and TRBJ2-1, with TRBD2 matching 14 bases. Sequencing used PBMCs from the stem cell graft donor, obtained from the stem cell graft. CDR3 in amino acids: CAWRTGLAGVNEQFF. The CDR3 region has the DNA TGTGCCTGGAGGACGGGACTAGCGGGAGTGAATGAGCAGTTCTTC.